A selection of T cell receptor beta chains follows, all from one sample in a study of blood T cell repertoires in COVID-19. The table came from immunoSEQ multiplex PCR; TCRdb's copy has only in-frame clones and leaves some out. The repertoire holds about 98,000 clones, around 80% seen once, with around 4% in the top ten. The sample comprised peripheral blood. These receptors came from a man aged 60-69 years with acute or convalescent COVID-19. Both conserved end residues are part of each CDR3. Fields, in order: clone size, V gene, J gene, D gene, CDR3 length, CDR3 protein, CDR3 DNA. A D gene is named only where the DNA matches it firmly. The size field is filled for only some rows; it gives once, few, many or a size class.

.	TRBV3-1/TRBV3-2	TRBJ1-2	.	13	CASSQDRRGGYTF	TGTGCCAGCAGCCAAGATAGGCGCGGTGGCTACACCTTC
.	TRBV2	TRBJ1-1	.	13	CASTMGQGTEAFF	TGTGCCAGCACCATGGGGCAGGGTACGGAAGCTTTCTTT
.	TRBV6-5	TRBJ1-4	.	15	CASTPGRGLSEKLFF	TGTGCCAGCACCCCAGGCAGGGGCCTTTCCGAAAAACTGTTTTTT
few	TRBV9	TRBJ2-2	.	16	CASSVGSSGRTGELFF	TGTGCCAGCAGCGTAGGTAGTAGCGGTCGCACCGGGGAGCTGTTTTTT
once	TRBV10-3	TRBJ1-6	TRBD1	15	CAISESKGANSPLHF	TGTGCCATCAGTGAGTCAAAGGGGGCTAATTCACCCCTCCACTTT
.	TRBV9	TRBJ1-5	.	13	CASSSGLNQPQHF	TGTGCCAGCAGCTCAGGGCTTAATCAGCCCCAGCATTTT
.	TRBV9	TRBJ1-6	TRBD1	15	CASSANPGQNSPLHF	TGTGCCAGCAGCGCCAATCCGGGACAGAATTCACCCCTCCACTTT
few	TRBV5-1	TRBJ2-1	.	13	CARRTEYYNEQFF	TGCGCCAGACGGACAGAGTATTACAATGAGCAGTTCTTC
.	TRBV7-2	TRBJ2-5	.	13	CATMDYLGETQYF	TGTGCCACGATGGACTACTTGGGGGAGACCCAGTACTTC
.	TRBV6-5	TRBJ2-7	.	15	CASSTSLGGPYEQYF	TGTGCCAGCAGTACTTCTCTCGGAGGTCCCTACGAGCAGTACTTC
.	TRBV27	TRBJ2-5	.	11	CASSHGETQYF	TGTGCCAGCAGTCACGGGGAGACCCAGTACTTC
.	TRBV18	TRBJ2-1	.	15	CASSPQTIGTPRQFF	TGTGCCAGCTCACCACAAACTATCGGCACCCCTAGGCAGTTCTTC
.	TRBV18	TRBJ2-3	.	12	CASSPALSPQYF	TGTGCCAGCTCACCCGCCTTGAGTCCGCAGTATTTT
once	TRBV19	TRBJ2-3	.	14	CASTNQGSSDTQYF	TGTGCCAGCACGAACCAGGGGTCATCAGATACGCAGTATTTT
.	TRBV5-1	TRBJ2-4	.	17	CASSSLPLDVAKNIQYF	TGCGCCAGCAGCTCCCTTCCTTTAGATGTAGCCAAAAACATTCAGTACTTC
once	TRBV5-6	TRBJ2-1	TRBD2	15	CASSSVGGNYNEQFF	TGTGCCAGCAGCTCGGTGGGGGGGAACTACAATGAGCAGTTCTTC
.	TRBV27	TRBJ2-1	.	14	CASSPAGSYNEQFF	TGTGCCAGCAGTCCCGCGGGCTCCTACAATGAGCAGTTCTTC
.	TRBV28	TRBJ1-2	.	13	CASSFNQAGGYTF	TGTGCCAGCAGTTTCAATCAGGCGGGTGGCTACACCTTC
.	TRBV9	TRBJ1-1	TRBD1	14	CASSADRPNTEAFF	TGTGCCAGCAGCGCGGACAGGCCGAACACTGAAGCTTTCTTT
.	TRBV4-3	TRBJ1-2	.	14	CASSQDLAVYGYTF	TGCGCCAGCAGCCAAGATCTGGCTGTTTATGGCTACACCTTC
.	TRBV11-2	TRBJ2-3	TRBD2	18	CASSLMTSGRWSTDTQYF	TGTGCCAGCAGCTTAATGACTAGCGGGAGGTGGAGCACAGATACGCAGTATTTT
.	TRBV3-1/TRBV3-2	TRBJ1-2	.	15	CASSRTGGVNYGYTF	TGTGCCAGCAGCCGGACCGGCGGGGTTAACTATGGCTACACCTTC
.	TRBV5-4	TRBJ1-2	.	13	CASSPDSNYGYTF	TGTGCCAGCAGCCCGGACTCAAACTATGGCTACACCTTC
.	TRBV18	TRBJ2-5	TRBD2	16	CASSRGTSGTGETQYF	TGTGCCAGCTCACGGGGGACTAGCGGGACGGGAGAGACCCAGTACTTC
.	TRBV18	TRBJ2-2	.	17	CASSTMEAAPNTGELFF	TGTGCCAGCTCAACCATGGAGGCCGCCCCGAACACCGGGGAGCTGTTTTTT
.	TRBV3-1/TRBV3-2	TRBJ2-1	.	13	CASSQDLANEQFF	TGTGCCAGCAGCCAAGATCTAGCAAATGAGCAGTTCTTC
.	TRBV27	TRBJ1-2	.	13	CASSATIFYGYTF	TGTGCCAGCAGTGCTACGATCTTCTATGGCTACACCTTC
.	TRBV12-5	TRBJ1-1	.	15	CASGFSPDRNTEAFF	TGTGCTAGTGGTTTCTCCCCGGACAGGAACACTGAAGCTTTCTTT
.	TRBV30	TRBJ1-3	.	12	CASREAGNTIYF	TGTGCCTCGAGGGAGGCTGGAAACACCATATATTTT
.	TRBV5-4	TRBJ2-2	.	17	CASSRGLGQSNTGELFF	TGTGCCAGCAGCCGAGGGTTAGGGCAGTCGAACACCGGGGAGCTGTTTTTT
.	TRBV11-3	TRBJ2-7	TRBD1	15	CASSPEDRGRNEQYF	TGTGCCAGCAGCCCCGAGGACAGGGGGCGCAACGAGCAGTACTTC
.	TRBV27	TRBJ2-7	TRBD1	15	CASSPTGNLFYEQYF	TGTGCCAGCAGCCCGACAGGGAATCTATTCTACGAGCAGTACTTC
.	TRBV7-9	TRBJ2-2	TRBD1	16	CASSLRQGKGTGELFF	TGTGCCAGCAGCTTAAGACAGGGAAAAGGGACCGGGGAGCTGTTTTTT
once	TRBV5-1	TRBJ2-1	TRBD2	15	CASSPRLAGGNEQFF	TGCGCCAGCAGCCCCAGACTAGCGGGAGGGAATGAGCAGTTCTTC
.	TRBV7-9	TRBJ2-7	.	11	CASSSNYEQYF	TGTGCCAGCAGCTCAAACTACGAGCAGTACTTC
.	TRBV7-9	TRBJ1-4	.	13	CASSSAGNEKLFF	TGTGCCAGCAGCTCCGCCGGGAATGAAAAACTGTTTTTT
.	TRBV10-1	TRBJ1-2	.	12	CVGGQSREGYTF	TGCGTCGGGGGGCAGTCCAGAGAAGGCTACACCTTC
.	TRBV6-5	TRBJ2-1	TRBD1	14	CASSNRGLRNEQFF	TGTGCCAGCAGTAACAGGGGGCTTAGAAATGAGCAGTTCTTC
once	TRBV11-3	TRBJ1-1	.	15	CASRGGGGFNTEAFF	TGTGCCAGCCGGGGGGGCGGAGGCTTTAACACTGAAGCTTTCTTT
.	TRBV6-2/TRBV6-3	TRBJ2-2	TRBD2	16	CASSRNSGRSGGELFF	TGTGCCAGCAGCCGAAATAGCGGGAGAAGTGGCGGGGAGCTGTTTTTT